One and the same sample provided the 22 T cell receptor beta chains below, sequenced in a study of blood T cell repertoires in COVID-19. Sequencing used immunoSEQ multiplex PCR; TCRdb keeps in-frame clones, though not all of them. Of about 350,000 clones detected, 88% appear once; the ten largest clones hold just under 7.5%. The source material was peripheral blood. These receptors were obtained from a woman in her sixties or seventies with COVID-19, enrolled during active disease.

This clone was seen just once. The V call is TRBV14, the J call TRBJ1-2; tentatively, D is TRBD1 (5 bases). The V and J ends lost 2 bases and 2 bases respectively, with 6 bases between them. The V gene's germline CDR1 is SGHDN and CDR2 FVKESK. The CDR3 is 13 amino acids. CDR3 protein: CASSQRQNYGYTF. Written as DNA, the CDR3 is TGTGCCAGCAGCCAACGACAGAACTATGGCTACACCTTC.

This clone was counted a single time. This chain joins TRBV6-2 or TRBV6-3 and TRBJ1-5; tentatively, D is TRBD1 (5 bases). The V gene's germline CDR1 is MNHEY and CDR2 SVGEGT. With 2 bases removed from V and 0 bases from J, the gap between germline ends came to 11 bases. The CDR3 is 16 amino acids. The CDR3 protein is CASSYGAGFSNQPQHF. For the CDR3, the DNA is TGTGCCAGCAGTTACGGGGCAGGGTTTAGCAATCAGCCCCAGCATTTT.

This sequence joins TRBV7-2 and TRBJ2-3; TRBD2 matches at 7 bases. This CDR3 has 16 residues. The V segment lost 3 bases and the J segment 0 bases; nucleotides outside the gene matches: 6. CDR1 and CDR2 (germline): SGHTA, FQGNSA. The CDR3 DNA reads as TGTGCCAGCAGCTTGCTTATGCGGGGGAGCACAGATACGCAGTATTTT. Translation gives CASSLLMRGSTDTQYF.

This clone was seen a single time. The chain carries TRBV6-5 and TRBJ1-3, with TRBD1 matching 8 bases. From germline, CDR1 is MNHEY and CDR2 SVGAGI. Trimming at V came to 6 bases and at J to 2 bases, leaving 3 bases not matched to a gene. The CDR3 length is 14 residues. CDR3 in DNA: TGTGCCAGCAGCACAGGGGGGGCTGGAAACACCATATATTTT. This gives the protein CASSTGGAGNTIYF.

The rearrangement uses TRBV7-9 and TRBJ1-1; perhaps TRBD1 as D (6 bases). V gave up 5 bases and J gave up 1 base, with 14 bases separating them. Germline CDR1 is SEHNR and CDR2 is FQNEAQ (reference sequence). This CDR3 has 15 residues. DNA for the CDR3: TGTGCCAGCAGCCTCCCCGGGACACCGAACACTGAAGCTTTCTTT. Its translation is CASSLPGTPNTEAFF.

DNA of the CDR3: TGTGCCAGCAGCCCACAGGGGGCATTGTCCTACGAGCAGTACTTC. This encodes CASSPQGALSYEQYF. The chain joins TRBV7-9 to TRBJ2-7, with 9 bases matching TRBD1. This CDR3 comprises 15 residues. Germline trimming cut 5 bases from V and 1 base from J; bases unmatched to any gene: 6. CDR1 and CDR2 from the germline V gene are SEHNR and FQNEAQ (reference sequence).

This clone occurred a few times. The CDR3 region is CASSTHTGTSGSNEQYF. The CDR3 region has the DNA TGCGCCAGCAGTACCCACACCGGGACTAGCGGGTCCAACGAGCAGTACTTC. The V call is TRBV5-1, the J call TRBJ2-7; 12 bases are a match to TRBD2. Trimming cost V 5 bases and J 5 bases; bases outside gene matches: 14. Per germline, CDR1 SGHRS and CDR2 YFSETQ. The CDR3 has 17 amino acids.

The V and J genes are TRBV27 and TRBJ1-4; the match to TRBD1 covers 12 bases. The germline V gene has CDR1 MNHEY and CDR2 SMNVEV (reference sequence). J gave up 2 bases and V 5 bases, and 3 bases lay outside the gene matches. The CDR3 contains 16 residues. The CDR3 spells CASSPGQGATNEKLFF. CDR3 nucleotide sequence: TGTGCCAGCAGTCCGGGACAGGGGGCGACTAATGAAAAACTGTTTTTT.

As to this clone: One end of the junction is discordant with germline, which a read error may explain. V and J are TRBV6-5 and TRBJ1-2, with unresolved D. CDR1 MNHEY and CDR2 SVGAGI come from the germline V gene. CDR3 length: 14 amino acids. The CDR3 nucleotides read TGTGCCAGCAGACAACAGACGGGGAACTATGACTACACCTTC. Translating it yields CASRQQTGNYDYTF.

The rearrangement joins TRBV18 to TRBJ1-2, with TRBD1 matching 7 bases. The V gene's germline CDR1 is KGHSH and CDR2 LQKENI. The V gene end was trimmed by 0 bases and the J gene end by 8 bases; junction bases not matched to a gene: 6. CDR3 length equals 14 residues. The CDR3 region is CASSPPGQVFGYTF. The DNA for the CDR3 is TGTGCCAGCTCACCACCCGGACAGGTCTTCGGCTACACCTTC.

The DNA for the CDR3 is TGTGCCAGTAGTATAGGCGGGAAGGAAGGTCAGCCCCAGCATTTT. Translated, it gives CASSIGGKEGQPQHF. The chain combines TRBV19 with TRBJ1-5; D is ambiguous. Germline V gene data show CDR1 as LNHDA and CDR2 as SQIVND (reference sequence). V was trimmed by 1 base and J by 6 bases, leaving 13 bases between them. The CDR3 loop spans 15 amino acids.

This chain links TRBV20-1 with TRBJ1-1; no reliable D call. V lost 3 bases and J 3 bases, leaving 11 bases between the germline ends. The CDR3 covers 13 residues. The germline V gene has CDR1 DFQATT and CDR2 SNEGSKA (reference sequence). CDR3: CSASWTGDTEAFF. The CDR3 DNA is TGCAGTGCTAGTTGGACGGGAGACACTGAAGCTTTCTTT.

V gene TRBV30 combines with J gene TRBJ1-2, with 7 bases that match TRBD1. CDR1 GTSNPN and CDR2 SVGIG come from the germline V gene (reference sequence). V trimming: 2 bases; J trimming: 4 bases; junction bases outside the gene matches: 4. This CDR3 spans 13 amino acids. For the CDR3, the DNA is TGTGCCTGGAGTACAGGGGCCCTCTATGGCTACACCTTC. Amino acid sequence: CAWSTGALYGYTF.

The chain links TRBV19 to TRBJ1-2, with no clear D. Germline V gene sequence: CDR1 LNHDA, CDR2 SQIVND (reference sequence). V gave up 1 base and J gave up 0 bases, with 9 bases separating them. The CDR3 is 15 residues long. In DNA, the CDR3 is TGTGCCAGTAGTATAGGAGGGTTCACTAACTATGGCTACACCTTC. The encoded protein is CASSIGGFTNYGYTF.

The chain carries TRBV27 and TRBJ2-3; TRBD2 agrees at 7 bases. Germline lookup yields CDR1 MNHEY and CDR2 SMNVEV (reference sequence). The V and J ends lost 4 bases and 5 bases, in that order; junction bases with no gene match: 6. This CDR3 region has 14 residues. The CDR3 DNA is TGTGCCAGCAGTTGGACTAGTCTTGGAGATACGCAGTATTTT. Protein: CASSWTSLGDTQYF.

This rearrangement joins TRBV19 to TRBJ2-1; 12 bases map to TRBD2. J gave up 2 bases and V 3 bases, and 5 bases lay outside the gene matches. Per the germline V gene, CDR1 is LNHDA and CDR2 is SQIVND (reference sequence). The CDR3 contains 17 residues. This CDR3 is CASSIASGGVPYNEQFF. Written as DNA, the CDR3 is TGTGCCAGTAGTATCGCTAGCGGGGGGGTCCCCTACAATGAGCAGTTCTTC.

V usage is TRBV28 and J usage is TRBJ1-2; a possible D gene is TRBD1 (6 bases). This CDR3 has 14 residues. V was cut by 6 bases and J by 2 bases, with 13 bases left in between. From germline, CDR1 is MDHEN and CDR2 SYDVKM. CDR3 residues: CASRLGGQNYGYTF. In DNA, the CDR3 is TGTGCCAGCAGGCTCGGGGGGCAAAACTATGGCTACACCTTC.

The rearrangement links TRBV5-6 to TRBJ2-5, with 8 positions matching TRBD1. Germline assignment: CDR1 SGHDT and CDR2 YYEEEE. The V gene end was trimmed by 4 bases and the J gene end by 7 bases; junction bases not matched to a gene: 12. The CDR3 runs 15 residues. The CDR3 is CASSAELMTGATQYF. Written as DNA, the CDR3 is TGTGCCAGCAGCGCAGAGCTTATGACAGGGGCGACCCAGTACTTC.

This chain uses TRBV2 with TRBJ1-1; D is possibly TRBD1 (6 bases). The V end was cut by 5 bases, the J end by 1 base, with 14 bases between. Per germline, CDR1 SNHLY and CDR2 FYNNEI. This CDR3 has 15 amino acids. CDR3 sequence (DNA): TGTGCCAGCAGTACTAGACAGGCGACGAACACTGAAGCTTTCTTT. This codes for CASSTRQATNTEAFF.

There are a few counts of this clone. The chain has TRBV6-2 or TRBV6-3 and TRBJ1-1; D perhaps matches TRBD1 (5 bases). The V end lost 6 bases, the J end lost 11 bases, and 16 bases lay between the germline ends. Germline CDR1 is MNHEY and CDR2 is SVGEGT. CDR3 size: 12 residues. CDR3 in amino acids: CASSLGGVDAFF. In DNA form, the CDR3 reads TGTGCCAGCAGCCTCGGGGGAGTTGACGCTTTCTTT.

This chain uses TRBV4-1 with TRBJ2-5; 7 nucleotides agree with TRBD1. Germline V gives CDR1 MGHRA, CDR2 YSYEKL. The length of the CDR3 is 17 residues. Losses at the gene ends were 1 base for V and 2 bases for J; bases not matched to a gene: 10. The CDR3 loop is CASSQAGVGGQQETQYF. In DNA form, the CDR3 reads TGCGCCAGCAGCCAAGCCGGGGTAGGGGGCCAGCAAGAGACCCAGTACTTC.

The V call is TRBV2, the J call TRBJ2-1, with 12 bases lining up with TRBD2. CDR1 is SNHLY, CDR2 FYNNEI, per germline. Trimming cost V 8 bases and J 6 bases; bases outside gene matches: 8. The CDR3 contains 15 residues. The CDR3 bases are TGTGCCAGCCAGGCTCTAGCGGGGGGGTTCAATGAGCAGTTCTTC. It codes for CASQALAGGFNEQFF. The full variable domain, rest sourced from reference TRBV2 and TRBJ2-1, is EPEVTQTPSHQVTQMGQEVILRCVPISNHLYFYWYRQILGQKVEFLVSFYNNEISEKSEIFDDQFSVERPDGSNFTLKIRSTKLEDSAMYFCASQALAGGFNEQFFGPGTRLTVL.